This TCR beta chain appears in the sequencing data of a study of cytomegalovirus exposure and HLA in healthy donors. Study-wide results and limits: Several of the most significant clusters appeared linked to common viral pathogens, based on a later analysis. Across donors, presence/absence analyses took sequencing depth to be roughly uniform.

Comment on this clone: Its antigen remains unidentified.

This PCR relied on a set of 60 Vbeta primers and 13 Jbeta primers. In the authors' workflow: Unique TCR beta chains numbered 80 million to 95 million in a later analysis, with roughly 10 million shared. TCRdb's copy holds only in-frame clones and misses some; the assay was immunoSEQ multiplex PCR. V and J calls and clone size are those listed in that table; D and trimming were worked out from the DNA. The sample lists under 130,000 clones, roughly 80% occurring once. Specimen: PBMCs. The clonotype comes from a man aged 50-60 years in good health and CMV-seropositive.

CDR3: CASSLAMAGGQTQYF. For the CDR3, the DNA is TGTGCCAGCAGCTTGGCCATGGCAGGGGGACAGACCCAGTACTTC. This chain connects TRBV5-6 to TRBJ2-5; TRBD1 agrees at 7 bases. After removal of 0 bases from V and 6 bases from J, the junction contained 8 bases not matched to a gene. Germline V lookup: CDR1 SGHDT, CDR2 YYEEEE. The CDR3 has 15 residues. Using reference TRBV5-6 and TRBJ2-5 for the parts outside the CDR3, the full variable domain is DAGVTQSPTHLIKTRGQQVTLRCSPKSGHDTVSWYQQALGQGPQFIFQYYEEEERQRGNFPDRFSGHQFPNYSSELNVNALLLGDSALYLCASSLAMAGGQTQYFGPGTRLLVL.